These T cell receptor beta chains were read from a single sample in a study of response to subunit inactivated influenza vaccine. From the RT-PCR reads, TCRdb called clonotypes with MiXCR, one entry per CDR3 protein. The sample has around 760,000 distinct CDR3 sequences; about 15% are singletons. Specimen: PBMCs from blood, collected 14 to 15 days before vaccination. The origin of the receptors is a man aged 45-60 years who received an inactivated influenza vaccine. Both conserved end residues are part of each CDR3. D genes are given only for firm matches. Clone size is stated in some rows and not others, as once, few, many or a class when expanded.

>NA|TRBV4-1|TRBJ2-7|NA|16
TGCGCCAGCAGCCAAGAGTACATTCACAACTCCTACGAGCAGTACTTC
CASSQEYIHNSYEQYF
>NA|TRBV4-3|TRBJ2-7|few|16
TGCGCCAGCAGCCAAGATGGGAGGGGGGGGATCTACGAGCAGTACTTC
CASSQDGRGGIYEQYF
>NA|TRBV7-2|TRBJ2-5|NA|13
TGTGCCAGCAGCTTCACAGCGGAAGAGACCCAGTACTTC
CASSFTAEETQYF
>NA|TRBV5-4|TRBJ2-1|few|20
TGTGCCAGCAGCTTCCCCCAATCGACAGTCGGAAGAATCTCCTACAATGAGCAGTTCTTC
CASSFPQSTVGRISYNEQFF
>NA|TRBV5-1|TRBJ2-5|NA|18
TGCGCCAGCAGCGCGATGTTACAGGTTGCTTTGGGCCAAGAGACCCAGTACTTC
CASSAMLQVALGQETQYF
>NA|TRBV7-3|TRBJ2-3|NA|19
TGTGCCAGCAGCTTATATCCGGGAAATAGCGGATCCGAGAGGGATACGCAGTATTTT
CASSLYPGNSGSERDTQYF
>NA|TRBV11-2|TRBJ1-5|few|18
TGTGCCAGCAGCTCAAACCCCTTACGGACGGAAAGCAATCAGCCCCAGCATTTT
CASSSNPLRTESNQPQHF
>TRBD2|TRBV12-3/TRBV12-4|TRBJ2-7|few|15
TGTGCCAGCAGTTTGGCTAGCGGATCCTTTGGGGAGCAGTACTTC
CASSLASGSFGEQYF
>NA|TRBV14|TRBJ1-1|once|14
TGTGCCAGCAGCACCCTAGACGTGAACACTGAAGCTTTCTTT
CASSTLDVNTEAFF
>TRBD1|TRBV15|TRBJ1-2|NA|15
TGTGCCACCAGCAGGAGACAGGGAGGGGACTATGGCTACACCTTC
CATSRRQGGDYGYTF
>TRBD2|TRBV5-1|TRBJ2-3|many|17
TGCGCCAGCAGCTTGTGGATAGCGGGGGGGCTAACAGATACGCAGTATTTT
CASSLWIAGGLTDTQYF
>TRBD1|TRBV3-1|TRBJ1-1|few|14
TGTGCCAGCAGCCGGAACACAGGGGCCACTGAAGCTTTCTTT
CASSRNTGATEAFF
>NA|TRBV6-2/TRBV6-3|TRBJ2-1|many|12
TGTGCCAGCAGTTACCCCTCCGGAGAGCAGTTCTTC
CASSYPSGEQFF
>NA|TRBV6-1|TRBJ2-7|NA|14
TGTGCCAGCAAGTCAGGTGGAGGACCCTACGAGCAGTACTTC
CASKSGGGPYEQYF
>NA|TRBV6-5|TRBJ1-1|NA|15
TGTGCCAGCAGTCACAGGTGGGAGGTTTACACTGAAGCTTTCTTT
CASSHRWEVYTEAFF
>TRBD1|TRBV10-3|TRBJ1-1|few|15
TGTGCCATCAGCGCCGAGGGACAGGGTAACGCTGAAGCTTTCTTT
CAISAEGQGNAEAFF
>NA|TRBV5-1|TRBJ2-1|few|12
TGCGCCAGCAGCGACCCCTCCTCCGAGCAGTTCTTC
CASSDPSSEQFF
>NA|TRBV7-2|TRBJ2-7|NA|13
TGTGCCAGCAGCCCGCCCCCTTTGTACGAGCAGTACTTC
CASSPPPLYEQYF